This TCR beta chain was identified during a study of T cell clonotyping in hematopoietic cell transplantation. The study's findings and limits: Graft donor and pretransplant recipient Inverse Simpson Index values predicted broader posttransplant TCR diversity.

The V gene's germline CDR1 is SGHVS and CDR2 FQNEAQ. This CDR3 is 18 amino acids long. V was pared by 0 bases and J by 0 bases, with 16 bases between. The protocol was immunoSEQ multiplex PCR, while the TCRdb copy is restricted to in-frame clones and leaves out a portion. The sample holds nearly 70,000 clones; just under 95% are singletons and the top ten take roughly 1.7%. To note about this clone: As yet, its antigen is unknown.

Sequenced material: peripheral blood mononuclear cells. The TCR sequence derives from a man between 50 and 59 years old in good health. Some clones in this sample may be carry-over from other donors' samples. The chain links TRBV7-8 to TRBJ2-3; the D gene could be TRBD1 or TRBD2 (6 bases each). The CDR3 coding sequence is TGTGCCAGCAGCTTAGCCAGACCAGGGGACTTTAGCACAGATACGCAGTATTTT. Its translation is CASSLARPGDFSTDTQYF. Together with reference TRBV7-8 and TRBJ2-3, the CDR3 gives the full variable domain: GAGVSQSPRYKVAKRGQDVALRCDPISGHVSLFWYQQALGQGPEFLTYFQNEAQLDKSGLPSDRFFAERPEGSVSTLKIQRTQQEDSAVYLCASSLARPGDFSTDTQYFGPGTRLTVL.